This TCR beta chain stems from a study of blood T cells in healthy people across ages. The germline gives CDR1 SGDLS, CDR2 YYNGEE. This CDR3 spans 15 amino acids. The junction had 3 bases not matched to a gene; V was cut back by 0 bases and J by 2 bases. The second PCR ran roughly 6 to 11 cycles with a sample-barcoded 5' primer and J-beta primers. TCRdb re-analysed the 5' RACE reads in MiXCR, keeping a single row per CDR3 protein. The sample includes 700,000 or so distinct CDR3 sequences, about 20% seen only once; the top ten take around a fifth. The sample holds a few counts of this clonotype. The chain employs TRBV9 and TRBJ2-5, with 8 bases that match TRBD2. Input material: blood. This receptor was obtained from a man aged 65 to 79 in good health. CDR3 DNA sequence: TGTGCCAGCAGCGTAGTTACTAGCGGTCAAGAGACCCAGTACTTC. It encodes CASSVVTSGQETQYF.